A selection of T cell receptor beta chains follows, all from one sample in a study of CD8+ T cells in alopecia areata. Assay used: immunoSEQ multiplex PCR; TCRdb lists only in-frame clones, some missing. The table records around 200,000 clones, over 60% of them present only once. The specimen was CD4+ T cells sorted from blood, collected at week 4, from a patient treated with tofacitinib. The receptors derive from a human donor with alopecia areata. Both conserved end residues are part of each CDR3. A D gene is named only where the DNA matches it firmly. Size is omitted from some rows. Given values are once, few, many or a class for expanded clones.

V: TRBV30
J: TRBJ2-5
size: few
D: TRBD2
DNA: TGTGCCTGGACCCTTAGCGGGGGGGCCTCAGAGACCCAGTACTTC
CDR3: CAWTLSGGASETQYF

V: TRBV5-1
J: TRBJ1-1
size: .
D: TRBD1
DNA: TGCGCCAGCAGCGGAGGACAGGGGGCGTTCACTGAAGCTTTCTTT
CDR3: CASSGGQGAFTEAFF

V: TRBV5-1
J: TRBJ2-1
size: .
D: TRBD1
DNA: TGCGCCAGCAGCTTACAGGGGTCGACAGGGAACAATGAGCAGTTCTTC
CDR3: CASSLQGSTGNNEQFF

V: TRBV27
J: TRBJ1-2
size: .
D: .
DNA: TGTGCCAGCAGTCAGACCATGGGCTATGGCTACACCTTC
CDR3: CASSQTMGYGYTF

V: TRBV7-2
J: TRBJ1-2
size: few
D: .
DNA: TGTGCCAGCAGCTGGTTCGATAGGGATCCCTATGGCTACACCTTC
CDR3: CASSWFDRDPYGYTF

V: TRBV5-1
J: TRBJ2-7
size: few
D: .
DNA: TGCGCCAGCAGCCAAGGGGACGTTCCCTACGAGCAGTACTTC
CDR3: CASSQGDVPYEQYF

V: TRBV29-1
J: TRBJ2-6
size: .
D: TRBD1
DNA: TGCAGCGTGTCGACAGGGGGTGGATCTGGGGCCAACGTCCTGACTTTC
CDR3: CSVSTGGGSGANVLTF

V: TRBV6-5
J: TRBJ2-7
size: .
D: TRBD2
DNA: TGTGCCAGCAGGGCAGTGGCGGGGGGATACGAGCAGTACTTC
CDR3: CASRAVAGGYEQYF

V: TRBV30
J: TRBJ1-5
size: .
D: TRBD1
DNA: TGTGCCTGGAGTCGAGGGGGCCAGCCCCAGCATTTT
CDR3: CAWSRGGQPQHF

V: TRBV5-4
J: TRBJ2-5
size: few
D: .
DNA: TGTGCCAGCAGCCCAACACCCCAAGAGACCCAGTACTTC
CDR3: CASSPTPQETQYF

V: TRBV2
J: TRBJ1-1
size: many
D: .
DNA: TGTGCCAGCAGTTCGGCTTCAGGGAACACTGAAGCTTTCTTT
CDR3: CASSSASGNTEAFF

V: TRBV19
J: TRBJ2-3
size: .
D: .
DNA: TGTGCCAGTAATCCGGGACCGCGCACAGATACGCAGTATTTT
CDR3: CASNPGPRTDTQYF

V: TRBV30
J: TRBJ2-7
size: .
D: .
DNA: TGTGCCTGGAGTGTACTGGCGGGGAGCAACTACGAGCAGTACTTC
CDR3: CAWSVLAGSNYEQYF

V: TRBV29-1
J: TRBJ2-7
size: .
D: TRBD1
DNA: TGCAGCGTGATCGGGGAAAGGGGGCTGAACAACGAGCAGTACTTC
CDR3: CSVIGERGLNNEQYF

V: TRBV27
J: TRBJ1-6
size: .
D: .
DNA: TGTGCCAGCAGTTTATCGGACAATCCTTCCAAATCACCCCTCCACTTT
CDR3: CASSLSDNPSKSPLHF

V: TRBV4-2
J: TRBJ1-2
size: .
D: .
DNA: TGTGCCAGCAGCCAAGAAGTAACCAACTATGGCTACACCTTC
CDR3: CASSQEVTNYGYTF

V: TRBV9
J: TRBJ1-2
size: .
D: .
DNA: TGTGCCAGCAGCGTAGGTTGGGGAAACTATGGCTACACCTTC
CDR3: CASSVGWGNYGYTF

V: TRBV11-1
J: TRBJ1-1
size: .
D: .
DNA: TGTGCCAGCAGCTTAGTTAATGGGAGGACTGAAGCTTTCTTT
CDR3: CASSLVNGRTEAFF

V: TRBV27
J: TRBJ1-1
size: .
D: .
DNA: TGTGCCAGCAGCCTGGAAGATTTGAACACTGAAGCTTTCTTT
CDR3: CASSLEDLNTEAFF

V: TRBV2
J: TRBJ2-7
size: .
D: .
DNA: TGTGCCAGCAGTGTCGACAGCACCTACGAGCAGTACTTC
CDR3: CASSVDSTYEQYF

V: TRBV30
J: TRBJ1-2
size: .
D: TRBD1
DNA: TGTGCCGGGCCCCTAGGGGGCGGCTATGGCTACACCTTC
CDR3: CAGPLGGGYGYTF

V: TRBV11-2
J: TRBJ2-2
size: .
D: .
DNA: TGTGCCAGCAGCTCTTTATCCGGGGAGCTGTTTTTT
CDR3: CASSSLSGELFF

V: TRBV10-3
J: TRBJ2-7
size: few
D: .
DNA: TGTGCCATCAGTTCCATCCCTAGGGAGGAGCAGTACTTC
CDR3: CAISSIPREEQYF

V: TRBV5-1
J: TRBJ2-6
size: .
D: .
DNA: TGCGCCAGCAGCCCCCGCTTTTTGAACTCTGGGGCCAACGTCCTGACTTTC
CDR3: CASSPRFLNSGANVLTF

V: TRBV6-5
J: TRBJ2-2
size: .
D: .
DNA: TGTGCCAGCAGAGACTACTCTAACACCGGGGAGCTGTTTTTT
CDR3: CASRDYSNTGELFF

V: TRBV5-1
J: TRBJ1-5
size: once
D: .
DNA: TGCGCCAGCAGCCTGGGGGACCCCCGGCAACAGCCCCAGCATTTT
CDR3: CASSLGDPRQQPQHF

V: TRBV2
J: TRBJ1-4
size: .
D: .
DNA: TGTGCCAGCAGTTCGGGGGCTAATGAAAAACTGTTTTTT
CDR3: CASSSGANEKLFF

V: TRBV30
J: TRBJ2-3
size: .
D: TRBD1
DNA: TGTGCCTGGAGGGGGGGACAGGCCAACACAGATACGCAGTATTTT
CDR3: CAWRGGQANTDTQYF

V: TRBV6-5
J: TRBJ1-5
size: .
D: TRBD1
DNA: TGTGCCAGCAGACAGACAGGGAGAGGTCAGCCCCAGCATTTT
CDR3: CASRQTGRGQPQHF

V: TRBV5-1
J: TRBJ2-7
size: few
D: .
DNA: TGCGCCAGCAGCTTGAACAGCTACGAGCAGTACTTC
CDR3: CASSLNSYEQYF

V: TRBV6-5
J: TRBJ1-2
size: .
D: .
DNA: TGTGCCAGCAGTTACTCAGGGGATGGCTACACCTTC
CDR3: CASSYSGDGYTF

V: TRBV29-1
J: TRBJ1-4
size: .
D: .
DNA: TGCAGCGTGGCGGACAGCCAGAGTAATGAAAAACTGTTTTTT
CDR3: CSVADSQSNEKLFF

V: TRBV6-5
J: TRBJ2-5
size: .
D: .
DNA: TGTGCCAGCAGATACCTCGGGCAGGGACAAGAGACCCAGTACTTC
CDR3: CASRYLGQGQETQYF

V: TRBV4-2
J: TRBJ2-1
size: .
D: TRBD2
DNA: TGTGCCAGCAGCCAAGAAGTAAGGACTAGCGGTACGAATGAGCAGTTCTTC
CDR3: CASSQEVRTSGTNEQFF

V: TRBV7-8
J: TRBJ2-5
size: .
D: .
DNA: TGTGCCAGCAGCTCTCAGGGCTGGGAGACCCAGTACTTC
CDR3: CASSSQGWETQYF

V: TRBV9
J: TRBJ2-2
size: once
D: TRBD2
DNA: TGTGCCAGCAGCCCGGGAGGGCGGGGGTCGGTCGGGGAGCTGTTTTTT
CDR3: CASSPGGRGSVGELFF

V: TRBV15
J: TRBJ2-6
size: .
D: .
DNA: TGTGCCACCAGCGCTCCACCAGGGTTACCTGGGGCCAACGTCCTGACTTTC
CDR3: CATSAPPGLPGANVLTF

V: TRBV2
J: TRBJ2-2
size: .
D: TRBD2
DNA: TGTGCCAGCAGTGCCCTGACTAGCGCCACCGGGGAGCTGTTTTTT
CDR3: CASSALTSATGELFF

V: TRBV29-1
J: TRBJ1-1
size: .
D: .
DNA: TGCAGCGCCCGGCGATCAGAAGTACTGAACACTGAAGCTTTCTTT
CDR3: CSARRSEVLNTEAFF

V: TRBV2
J: TRBJ2-1
size: few
D: TRBD2
DNA: TGTGCCAGCCAGTCGACTAGCGGGGGAGATGAGCAGTTCTTC
CDR3: CASQSTSGGDEQFF

V: TRBV5-6
J: TRBJ2-5
size: .
D: .
DNA: TGTGCCAGCAGCCTAGTTGGACAGTCGTTACAAGAGACCCAGTACTTC
CDR3: CASSLVGQSLQETQYF

V: TRBV6-6
J: TRBJ2-1
size: .
D: .
DNA: TGTGCCAGCAACGTAAGAACACGGGACAATGAGCAGTTCTTC
CDR3: CASNVRTRDNEQFF

V: TRBV7-9
J: TRBJ2-5
size: .
D: .
DNA: TGTGCCAGCAGCTTACCGACTAGTTTGGAGACCCAGTACTTC
CDR3: CASSLPTSLETQYF

V: TRBV30
J: TRBJ2-7
size: .
D: .
DNA: TGTGCCTGGACACGCGGGGGCCCCTACGAGCAGTACTTC
CDR3: CAWTRGGPYEQYF

V: TRBV19
J: TRBJ1-4
size: .
D: .
DNA: TGTGCCAGTAGTCCAAAGCCAGGAAAACTGTTTTTT
CDR3: CASSPKPGKLFF

V: TRBV5-1
J: TRBJ1-1
size: .
D: .
DNA: TGCGCCAGCAGCTTGGCGAGCAACACTGAAGCTTTCTTT
CDR3: CASSLASNTEAFF